This passage covers 18 T cell receptor beta chains from one sample sequenced in a study of blood T cells in healthy people across ages. Primers used in a second PCR of roughly 7 to 12 cycles were a sample-barcoded 5' primer and a J-beta primer mix. Using its own MiXCR run on the 5' RACE reads, TCRdb lists one record per CDR3 protein. The sample consists of hundreds of thousands of distinct CDR3 sequences, about 32% of them appearing once. Sequenced input: blood. Receptor source: a woman of 80 years or more in good health.

This clonotype was seen at least ten times. The chain has TRBV3-1 and TRBJ2-1, with D hard to call. This CDR3 is built from 13 residues. V lost 4 bases, J lost 7 bases, and 11 bases lay in between. Germline-derived CDR1 and CDR2 are LGHDT and YNNKEL (reference sequence). The CDR3 reads CASSPPNGNEQFF. As DNA, the CDR3 is TGTGCCAGCAGCCCGCCGAATGGAAATGAGCAGTTCTTC.

This clonotype was detected ten times or more. The CDR3 DNA reads TGTGCCAGCAGCCCCCGGTCCGGGATCACTGAAGCTTTCTTT. It is translated as CASSPRSGITEAFF. The V gene is TRBV7-2, the J gene TRBJ1-1; D gene unclear. The length of the CDR3 is 14 residues. Germline loops: CDR1 SGHTA, CDR2 FQGNSA. V was clipped by 5 bases and J by 4 bases, with 14 bases between them.

About this clonotype: A clone one base away is much larger, so this may be a read error. This rearrangement joins TRBV7-2 to TRBJ2-7; D gene uncertain. The CDR3 totals 13 residues. Germline lookup yields CDR1 SGHTA and CDR2 FQGNSA. In DNA form, the CDR3 reads TGTGCCAGCGGCTTCCGGATTTCCTACGAGCAGTACTTC. It is translated as CASGFRISYEQYF. Using reference TRBV7-2 and TRBJ2-7 for the parts outside the CDR3, the full variable domain is GAGVSQSPSNKVTEKGKDVELRCDPISGHTALYWYRQSLGQGLEFLIYFQGNSAPDKSGLPSDRFSAERTGGSVSTLTIQRTQQEDSAVYLCASGFRISYEQYFGPGTRLTVT.

The chain recombines TRBV20-1 with TRBJ1-5, with TRBD1 matching over 7 bases. Germline CDR1 reads DFQATT; CDR2 reads SNEGSKA (reference sequence). This CDR3 has 15 amino acids. The V and J ends lost 1 base and 3 bases, in that order; junction bases with no gene match: 6. The CDR3: CSARGEDRVNQPQHF. The CDR3 nucleotides read TGCAGTGCTAGAGGTGAAGACAGGGTCAATCAGCCCCAGCATTTT.

This clonotype came up a few times. This chain links TRBV10-3 with TRBJ1-1, with D hard to call. The CDR3 contains 16 residues. Germline V gene data show CDR1 as ENHRY and CDR2 as SYGVKD. Deletions cut 1 base from V and 4 bases from J, with 16 bases between. CDR3 sequence reads: CAISELGPRTGTEAFF. The CDR3 DNA is TGTGCCATCAGTGAGTTAGGACCGAGAACGGGCACTGAAGCTTTCTTT.

The table lists this clonotype with many counts. V and J are TRBV29-1 and TRBJ1-1; no clear D. Germline V gene data show CDR1 as SQVTM and CDR2 as ANQGSEA. The CDR3 covers 12 residues. The V gene lost 6 bases and the J gene lost 8 bases, with 16 bases spanning the gap. The CDR3 is CSVAEVSGEAFF. The CDR3 nucleotides are TGCAGCGTGGCGGAGGTTTCGGGAGAAGCTTTCTTT. The full variable domain, rest sourced from reference TRBV29-1 and TRBJ1-1, is SAVISQKPSRDICQRGTSLTIQCQVDSQVTMMFWYRQQPGQSLTLIATANQGSEATYESGFVIDKFPISRPNLTFSTLTVSNMSPEDSSIYLCSVAEVSGEAFFGQGTRLTVV.

This clonotype has ten or more counts. The chain is built from TRBV30 and TRBJ1-2, with TRBD1 as a possible D gene (5 bases). Germline V gene data show CDR1 as GTSNPN and CDR2 as SVGIG (reference sequence). V was clipped by 4 bases and J by 8 bases, with 14 bases between them. The CDR3 covers 12 residues. DNA of the CDR3: TGTGCCTGGACGACGGGGCTGCACGGCTACACCTTC. Translating it yields CAWTTGLHGYTF.

Many counts were recorded for this clonotype. The CDR3 sequence: CASSQTGTSGAHTQYF. CDR3 nucleotides: TGTGCCAGCAGCCAAACCGGGACTAGCGGGGCACATACGCAGTATTTT. The chain couples TRBV3-1 to TRBJ2-3; 13 bases align to TRBD2. The CDR3 runs 16 residues. The V gene end was trimmed by 2 bases and the J gene end by 7 bases; junction bases not matched to a gene: 6. Germline CDR1 reads LGHDT; CDR2 reads YNNKEL (reference sequence).

This clonotype was counted many times. The V and J genes are TRBV20-1 and TRBJ2-7, with 7 bases identical to TRBD1. With V trimmed by 3 bases and J by 0 bases, 8 bases remained unmatched. The CDR3 sequence is 15 residues long. The germline V gene encodes CDR1 DFQATT and CDR2 SNEGSKA (reference sequence). For the CDR3, the DNA is TGCAGTGCTAGCAACGAACAGGGGAGCTCCTACGAGCAGTACTTC. It codes for CSASNEQGSSYEQYF.

This clonotype was observed many times. The rearrangement joins TRBV7-3 to TRBJ2-5, with D hard to call. The germline gives CDR1 SGHTA, CDR2 FQGTGA. The ends were cut back, 5 bases at V and 7 bases at J, with 14 bases in the middle. There are 13 residues in the CDR3. CDR3 protein: CASSADRTGTQYF. The DNA for the CDR3 is TGTGCCAGCAGCGCGGACCGGACGGGGACCCAGTACTTC.

This chain links TRBV28 with TRBJ2-5, with 7 nucleotides matching TRBD1. Germline lookup yields CDR1 MDHEN and CDR2 SYDVKM. The ends lost 10 bases at V and 5 bases at J; junction bases unmatched: 10. The CDR3 contains 13 residues. The CDR3 region has the DNA TGTGCCACCCAGGACAGGACGAGGGAGACCCAGTACTTC. Translated: CATQDRTRETQYF.

This clonotype was counted once. This chain uses TRBV7-2 with TRBJ2-1; D gene uncertain. This CDR3 spans 13 amino acids. V lost 2 bases and J lost 2, with 4 bases in between. Germline loops: CDR1 SGHTA, CDR2 FQGNSA. The CDR3 nucleotides read TGTACCAGCAGCTTAACAGCCTACAATGAGCAGTTCTTC. This codes for CTSSLTAYNEQFF. The entire variable domain, with the rest obtained from reference TRBV7-2 and TRBJ2-1, is as follows: GAGVSQSPSNKVTEKGKDVELRCDPISGHTALYWYRQSLGQGLEFLIYFQGNSAPDKSGLPSDRFSAERTGGSVSTLTIQRTQQEDSAVYLCTSSLTAYNEQFFGPGTRLTVL.

The chain is built from TRBV5-1 and TRBJ2-5; 11 nucleotides agree with TRBD2. The germline V gene encodes CDR1 SGHRS and CDR2 YFSETQ. The CDR3 is 14 amino acids. Losses at the gene ends were 4 bases for V and 3 bases for J; bases not matched to a gene: 2. The CDR3 region has the DNA TGCGCCAGCAGCCATAGCGGGGGGGAAGAGACCCAGTACTTC. As protein: CASSHSGGEETQYF.

The chain couples TRBV12-3 or TRBV12-4 to TRBJ1-5; no definite D call. The ends were cut back, 5 bases at V and 7 bases at J, with 15 bases in the middle. CDR3 length equals 14 residues. CDR3 sequence: CASSPPGRVQPQHF. CDR3 nucleotide sequence: TGTGCCAGCAGTCCGCCGGGTAGGGTGCAGCCCCAGCATTTT.

In its sample, this clonotype was seen a few times. Just one base apart from a much larger clone, this may be a read error. The V call is TRBV6-5, the J call TRBJ2-1, with D possibly matching TRBD1 (6 bases). V lost 8 bases to trimming and J lost 4 bases, with 18 bases between them. Per germline, CDR1 MNHEY and CDR2 SVGAGI. There are 15 residues in the CDR3. The CDR3 nucleotides read TGTGCCAGCGGAGAGGACAGTCCCAAATACAATGAGCAGTTCTTC. The encoded protein is CASGEDSPKYNEQFF.

This clonotype was seen at least ten times. The genes are TRBV7-9 and TRBJ1-5, with D perhaps TRBD1 (5 bases). The germline V gene has CDR1 SEHNR and CDR2 FQNEAQ (reference sequence). The CDR3 is made up of 13 amino acids. Trimming shortened V by 3 bases and J by 5 bases, and 8 bases separated the two germline ends. The CDR3, as DNA: TGTGCCAGCAGCTTTGTCAGGGATCAGCCCCAGCATTTT. Encoded protein: CASSFVRDQPQHF.

A few counts support this clonotype. The chain combines TRBV20-1 with TRBJ1-6; D possibly corresponds to TRBD1 (5 bases). CDR1 is DFQATT and CDR2 is SNEGSKA in the germline V gene (reference sequence). CDR3 length: 16 residues. Trimming cost V 6 bases and J 9 bases, with 24 bases left between them. CDR3 in DNA: TGCAGTGCCCGAGCGTTGCAGGGAAAATTCGGTTCACCCCTCCACTTT. Protein: CSARALQGKFGSPLHF.

The V call is TRBV19, the J call TRBJ2-6; D unresolved. The V gene lost 2 bases and the J gene lost 2 bases, with 7 bases spanning the gap. Germline V gene sequence: CDR1 LNHDA, CDR2 SQIVND (reference sequence). CDR3 size: 15 residues. CDR3 in amino acids: CASSITFTGANVLTF. DNA for the CDR3: TGTGCCAGTAGTATAACATTTACTGGGGCCAACGTCCTGACTTTC.